The 20 T cell receptor beta chains presented below share a single source sample, sequenced in a study of OX40 agonist ivuxolimab in advanced cancers. The table came from immunoSEQ multiplex PCR; TCRdb's copy has only in-frame clones and leaves some out. Of some 57,000 clones in the sample, about 87% were seen once. The sequenced sample was CD4+ or CD8+ T cells sorted from blood, obtained in a trial of the OX40 agonist ivuxolimab. The receptors were sampled from an adult with an advanced solid tumor such as melanoma, head and neck, liver or kidney cancer.

The CDR3 here is CASMLAGGVTGELFF. In nucleotides, the CDR3 is TGTGCCAGCATGCTAGCGGGAGGGGTCACCGGGGAGCTGTTTTTT. The chain joins TRBV2 to TRBJ2-2, with 12 bases aligning to TRBD2. Germline V gene data show CDR1 as SNHLY and CDR2 as FYNNEI. The CDR3 runs to 15 residues. After removal of 7 bases from V and 4 bases from J, the junction contained 4 bases not matched to a gene.

The chain's CDR3 is CASSLAMRDRGGNTIYF. DNA of the CDR3: TGTGCCAGCAGCTTAGCTATGAGGGACAGGGGTGGAAACACCATATATTTT. The chain employs TRBV7-9 and TRBJ1-3, with 10 nucleotides matching TRBD1. Germline V gene lookup returns CDR1 SEHNR and CDR2 FQNEAQ (reference sequence). V shed 0 bases and J 3 bases; nucleotides not matched to a gene: 5. This CDR3 has 17 amino acids.

The CDR3 DNA reads TGTGCCAGCAGCCTGGGACAGGGGGGAATTCAAGAGACCCAGTACTTC. This translates into CASSLGQGGIQETQYF. V usage is TRBV7-9 and J usage is TRBJ2-5; 11 nucleotides align to TRBD1. The V gene end was trimmed by 5 bases and the J gene end by 2 bases; junction bases not matched to a gene: 7. Germline V lookup: CDR1 SEHNR, CDR2 FQNEAQ (reference sequence). The CDR3 spans 16 residues.

The rearrangement uses TRBV4-3 and TRBJ2-3; D gene uncertain. Trimming removed 0 bases at V and 3 bases at J, with 13 bases between. Per germline, CDR1 LGHNA and CDR2 YSLEER. CDR3 size: 16 residues. CDR3 sequence: CASSQERRFRTDTQYF. The CDR3 nucleotides are TGCGCCAGCAGCCAAGAGAGGCGGTTCCGGACAGATACGCAGTATTTT.

This sequence joins TRBV6-1 and TRBJ2-7; D is unresolved. The CDR3 length is 15 residues. The V gene's germline CDR1 is MNHNS and CDR2 SASEGT. V dropped 3 bases and J dropped 2 bases, with 14 bases sitting between them. Here the CDR3 reads CASSEGRGNPYEQYF. The CDR3 coding sequence is TGTGCCAGCAGTGAGGGTCGAGGTAACCCCTACGAGCAGTACTTC.

This clone has a single count. The chain joins TRBV18 to TRBJ1-2, with D maybe TRBD1 (5 bases). The germline gives CDR1 KGHSH, CDR2 LQKENI. Trimming cost V 1 base and J 7 bases, with 16 bases left between them. This CDR3 has 15 amino acids. CDR3 nucleotide sequence: TGTGCCAGCTCACCACAGGGAGGGGAAGCCGGTGGCTACACCTTC. Protein sequence: CASSPQGGEAGGYTF.

The V gene is TRBV4-2, the J gene TRBJ2-1; D not certain. CDR3 length: 17 amino acids. CDR1 is LGHNA and CDR2 is YNFKEQ in the germline V gene. Trimming removed 0 bases at V and 1 base at J, with 13 bases between. The CDR3 sequence: CASSQDVPAQSYNEQFF. The CDR3 DNA is TGTGCCAGCAGCCAAGATGTGCCAGCGCAATCCTACAATGAGCAGTTCTTC.

V and J are TRBV19 and TRBJ2-5, with TRBD1 matching 7 bases. The CDR3 totals 14 residues. Germline V gene data show CDR1 as LNHDA and CDR2 as SQIVND (reference sequence). Unmatched junction bases numbered 15, after V lost 11 bases and J lost 6 bases. CDR3 in amino acids: CASARVGGAKTQYF. The CDR3, as DNA: TGTGCCTCCGCACGGGTAGGGGGCGCGAAGACCCAGTACTTC.

This chain links TRBV6-1 with TRBJ2-3; D is ambiguous. The V end lost 7 bases, the J end lost 4 bases, and 12 bases lay between the germline ends. This CDR3 region has 13 residues. From germline, CDR1 is MNHNS and CDR2 SASEGT. CDR3 region: CASTLRVSDTQYF. CDR3 bases: TGTGCCAGCACTCTAAGGGTGTCAGATACGCAGTATTTT.

The chain links TRBV27 to TRBJ2-1; 10 nucleotides align to TRBD1. The CDR3 is 16 residues long. V shed 3 bases and J 5 bases; nucleotides not matched to a gene: 7. Germline loops: CDR1 MNHEY, CDR2 SMNVEV (reference sequence). CDR3 loop: CASSLSSGTGDNEQFF. Written as DNA, the CDR3 is TGTGCCAGCAGTTTGAGTTCCGGGACAGGGGACAATGAGCAGTTCTTC.

This chain links TRBV2 with TRBJ1-3; D remains ambiguous. CDR3 size: 11 residues. V lost 9 bases and J lost 4, with 7 bases in between. Germline CDR1 and CDR2: SNHLY and FYNNEI. CDR3: CASALGNTIYF. CDR3 nucleotide sequence: TGTGCCAGTGCCCTCGGAAACACCATATATTTT.

V and J are TRBV12-5 and TRBJ2-7; the D is unclear. V was pared by 5 bases and J by 5 bases, with 13 bases between. CDR3 length equals 13 residues. Germline values: CDR1 LGHNT, CDR2 FRNRAP. CDR3 bases: TGTGCTAGTGGTCCAGATTATGGGCACGAGCAGTACTTC. Its translation: CASGPDYGHEQYF.

The J gene is TRBJ2-5, the V gene TRBV28; D remains ambiguous. Germline CDR1 MDHEN, CDR2 SYDVKM. The CDR3 has 15 residues. Between the trimmed V and J ends, which lost 3 bases and 2 bases, there was a span of 13 bases. CDR3: CASSLPTSMQETQYF. CDR3 DNA sequence: TGTGCCAGCAGTTTGCCCACATCAATGCAAGAGACCCAGTACTTC.

This clone is a singleton in its sample. J is TRBJ2-1 and V is TRBV6-5, with TRBD2 as a possible D gene (6 bases). V was trimmed by 1 base and J by 4 bases, leaving 11 bases between them. The CDR3 length is 15 residues. Germline V gives CDR1 MNHEY, CDR2 SVGAGI. The CDR3 loop reads CASSYFGGLYNEQFF. CDR3 DNA: TGTGCCAGCAGTTACTTTGGGGGACTTTACAATGAGCAGTTCTTC.

The J gene is TRBJ2-3, the V gene TRBV28; D may match TRBD1 or TRBD2 (5 bases each). V lost 6 bases to trimming and J lost 0 bases, with 13 bases between them. CDR1 and CDR2 (germline): MDHEN, SYDVKM. CDR3 size: 15 residues. CDR3 nucleotide sequence: TGTGCCAGCAGCCGCTGGGACCCCAGCACAGATACGCAGTATTTT. Translated: CASSRWDPSTDTQYF.

This chain uses TRBV6-5 with TRBJ2-3; perhaps TRBD2 as D (6 bases). CDR1 and CDR2 from the germline V gene are MNHEY and SVGAGI. V was shortened by 0 bases and J by 6 bases, with 16 bases between the two germline ends. The CDR3 has 16 residues. The CDR3 bases are TGTGCCAGCAGTTACTCTTTCGACGGGAGAGGGGATACGCAGTATTTT. Encoded protein: CASSYSFDGRGDTQYF.

The rearrangement links TRBV9 to TRBJ1-1; D unresolved. The V end was cut by 3 bases, the J end by 0 bases, with 24 bases between. This CDR3 has 19 residues. CDR1 is SGDLS, CDR2 YYNGEE, per germline. CDR3: CASSALPPRWTFMNTEAFF. DNA of the CDR3: TGTGCCAGCAGCGCCCTACCCCCCCGTTGGACGTTCATGAACACTGAAGCTTTCTTT.

The chain is built from TRBV4-1 and TRBJ1-1; a weak D match, TRBD1 (5 bases). This CDR3 spans 15 amino acids. Germline V gene sequence: CDR1 MGHRA, CDR2 YSYEKL. Between the trimmed V and J ends, which lost 1 base and 1 base, there was a span of 10 bases. The DNA of the CDR3 is TGCGCCAGCAGCCAAGTACCAGGGCCGAACACTGAAGCTTTCTTT. Protein product: CASSQVPGPNTEAFF.

The rearrangement links TRBV28 to TRBJ2-6; D call uncertain. Trimming pared 4 bases from V and 0 bases from J, leaving 4 bases between. The germline V gene encodes CDR1 MDHEN and CDR2 SYDVKM. This CDR3 contains 14 residues. The chain's CDR3 is CASSSFSGANVLTF. In nucleotides, the CDR3 is TGTGCCAGCAGTTCCTTCTCTGGGGCCAACGTCCTGACTTTC.

As to this clone: Within the sample, other DNA sequences also encode this same CDR3. The chain joins TRBV5-1 to TRBJ2-6; no definite D call. V was cut by 0 bases and J by 4 bases, with 5 bases left in between. The CDR3 runs 14 residues. Per the germline V gene, CDR1 is SGHRS and CDR2 is YFSETQ. CDR3 bases: TGCGCCAGCAGCTTGGTTGGGGGGGCCAACGTCCTGACTTTC. Amino acid sequence: CASSLVGGANVLTF.